This is a list of T cell receptor beta chains from one sample in a study of chemoradiotherapy in HPV16-positive cancers. Some clones are missing from TCRdb's copy, which holds only in-frame ones; the method was immunoSEQ multiplex PCR. This sample has 20,000 to 30,000 clones, with approximately 94% found just once. Specimen: blood, collected from a patient who underwent chemoradiotherapy. Source of these receptors: a human donor with HPV-associated anogenital cancer. CDR3s include the opening cysteine and the closing phenylalanine or tryptophan. The D gene is left open where the match is weak. Clone size appears in some rows only: once, few, many, or a class for an expanded clone.

D: NA; V: TRBV9; size: NA; J: TRBJ1-5; DNA: TGTGCCAGCAGCGTAGGAGGTTTTCAGCCCCAGCATTTT; CDR3: CASSVGGFQPQHF
D: NA; V: TRBV7-6; size: NA; J: TRBJ2-3; DNA: TGTGCCAGCAGCGCCGGTGGCACAGATACGCAGTATTTT; CDR3: CASSAGGTDTQYF
D: NA; V: TRBV7-2; size: once; J: TRBJ1-6; DNA: TGTGCCAGCAGCTTCGACGGAGATTCACCCCTCCACTTT; CDR3: CASSFDGDSPLHF
D: NA; V: TRBV5-1; size: NA; J: TRBJ2-2; DNA: TGCGCCAGCAGCGCTCGTTTGGGGCCGCTAGGACGGAACACCGGGGAGCTGTTTTTT; CDR3: CASSARLGPLGRNTGELFF
D: TRBD1; V: TRBV5-1; size: once; J: TRBJ2-7; DNA: TGCGCCAGCAGCCCAGGACAGGGGGCCTACGAGCAGTACTTC; CDR3: CASSPGQGAYEQYF
D: NA; V: TRBV20-1; size: medium-sized; J: TRBJ2-7; DNA: TGCAGTGCTCCAGGGTCCCACGAGCAGTACTTC; CDR3: CSAPGSHEQYF
D: NA; V: TRBV18; size: NA; J: TRBJ2-7; DNA: TGTGCCAGCTCACCAATAGGAGGATTGGCAAACTACGAGCAGTACTTC; CDR3: CASSPIGGLANYEQYF
D: NA; V: TRBV5-1; size: NA; J: TRBJ1-2; DNA: TGCGCCAGCAGCCAGGACACTCCCCAGGGAGGCTACACCTTC; CDR3: CASSQDTPQGGYTF
D: NA; V: TRBV27; size: NA; J: TRBJ1-1; DNA: TGTGCCAGCAGTCAGGGACGGAACACTGAAGCTTTCTTT; CDR3: CASSQGRNTEAFF
D: TRBD2; V: TRBV4-2; size: once; J: TRBJ2-7; DNA: TGTGCCAGCAGCCAAGACTCTTACGCGGGGGGCTACGAGCAGTACTTC; CDR3: CASSQDSYAGGYEQYF
D: NA; V: TRBV10-3; size: NA; J: TRBJ1-1; DNA: TGTGCCATCAGGCTAGGACCGACGAACACTGAAGCTTTCTTT; CDR3: CAIRLGPTNTEAFF
D: TRBD1; V: TRBV30; size: NA; J: TRBJ1-1; DNA: TGTGCCTGGGGGACAGGGGGCCTTCAAGCTTTCTTT; CDR3: CAWGTGGLQAFF
D: NA; V: TRBV4-1; size: NA; J: TRBJ1-4; DNA: TGCGCCAGCAGCCAAGATAAGGCAGGGAGGGAAAAACTGTTTTTT; CDR3: CASSQDKAGREKLFF
D: TRBD2; V: TRBV7-3; size: NA; J: TRBJ2-1; DNA: TGTGCCAGCAGCTCTAGCGGGGGGGCAAGTCGGAATGAGCAGTTCTTC; CDR3: CASSSSGGASRNEQFF
D: NA; V: TRBV7-6; size: NA; J: TRBJ2-1; DNA: TGTGCCAGCAGCTTAGTCGGGCTAGCAGGGTACAATGAGCAGTTCTTC; CDR3: CASSLVGLAGYNEQFF
D: TRBD2; V: TRBV2; size: NA; J: TRBJ2-1; DNA: TGTGCCAGCAAGGCACAGCGGGAGATTGAGCAGTTCTTC; CDR3: CASKAQREIEQFF
D: NA; V: TRBV30; size: NA; J: TRBJ1-1; DNA: TGTGCCTGGAGTGTACAAACAGGGTGGAGAGAAGCTTTCTTT; CDR3: CAWSVQTGWREAFF
D: NA; V: TRBV7-8; size: NA; J: TRBJ2-7; DNA: TGTGCCAGCAGCTTAGGAGTAGGGCTCGAGGAGCAGTACTTC; CDR3: CASSLGVGLEEQYF
D: TRBD1; V: TRBV11-2; size: NA; J: TRBJ2-1; DNA: TGTGCCAGCAGCCTACAGGGGAGCGCCTACAATGAGCAGTTCTTC; CDR3: CASSLQGSAYNEQFF
D: TRBD1; V: TRBV5-4; size: NA; J: TRBJ1-2; DNA: TGTGCCAGCAGCCCCATCGAGGGGGCGGGAGATGGCTACACCTTC; CDR3: CASSPIEGAGDGYTF
D: TRBD1; V: TRBV30; size: NA; J: TRBJ2-2; DNA: TGTGCCATCCAGGGGGACACCGGGGAGCTGTTTTTT; CDR3: CAIQGDTGELFF
D: NA; V: TRBV30; size: NA; J: TRBJ2-5; DNA: TGTGCCTGGAACAGGAGGGAGACCCAGTACTTC; CDR3: CAWNRRETQYF
D: NA; V: TRBV7-9; size: NA; J: TRBJ2-3; DNA: TGTGCCAGCGCGAGGGGACCAGATACGCAGTATTTT; CDR3: CASARGPDTQYF
D: NA; V: TRBV9; size: NA; J: TRBJ2-3; DNA: TGTGCCAGCAGCGTAGTGGCGGGCCTCACAGATACGCAGTATTTT; CDR3: CASSVVAGLTDTQYF
D: TRBD2; V: TRBV5-1; size: NA; J: TRBJ2-4; DNA: TGCGCCAGCAGCATGCCTCCCGGGGGGTCTGGGGAAAACATTCAGTACTTC; CDR3: CASSMPPGGSGENIQYF
D: NA; V: TRBV7-2; size: NA; J: TRBJ2-5; DNA: TGTGCCAGCAGCTTACACAGCTATCAAGAGACCCAGTACTTC; CDR3: CASSLHSYQETQYF
D: TRBD2; V: TRBV11-3; size: NA; J: TRBJ2-1; DNA: TGTGCCAGCAGCCGGGGGGAGCATGAGCAGTTCTTC; CDR3: CASSRGEHEQFF
D: NA; V: TRBV6-5; size: NA; J: TRBJ1-1; DNA: TGTGCCGCAGGAAGGGAAGACACTGAAGCTTTCTTT; CDR3: CAAGREDTEAFF
D: TRBD2; V: TRBV28; size: NA; J: TRBJ2-2; DNA: TGTGCCAGCAGAACACGCGGGGGGCACACCGGGGAGCTGTTTTTT; CDR3: CASRTRGGHTGELFF
D: NA; V: TRBV4-1; size: NA; J: TRBJ1-2; DNA: TGTGCCAGCAGCCAAGATCAACAGGGTAATAACTATGGCTACACCTTC; CDR3: CASSQDQQGNNYGYTF
D: NA; V: TRBV5-1; size: few; J: TRBJ2-7; DNA: TGCGCCAGCAGCTTGGAATTATGGGGCGCGGAAGAGCAGTACTTC; CDR3: CASSLELWGAEEQYF
D: TRBD1; V: TRBV2; size: NA; J: TRBJ2-7; DNA: TGTGCCAGCAGCCAACTAGGGACAGGGGCAGCGTACGAGCAGTACTTC; CDR3: CASSQLGTGAAYEQYF
D: NA; V: TRBV18; size: NA; J: TRBJ2-2; DNA: TGTGCCAGCTCACCTCAGAACACCGGGGAGCTGTTTTTT; CDR3: CASSPQNTGELFF
D: NA; V: TRBV30; size: few; J: TRBJ2-2; DNA: TGTGCCTGGAGAAACACCGGGGAGCTGTTTTTT; CDR3: CAWRNTGELFF
D: NA; V: TRBV7-9; size: NA; J: TRBJ1-1; DNA: TGTGCCAGCAGCTTCCTGACCGGAAGGGAAGCTTTCTTT; CDR3: CASSFLTGREAFF